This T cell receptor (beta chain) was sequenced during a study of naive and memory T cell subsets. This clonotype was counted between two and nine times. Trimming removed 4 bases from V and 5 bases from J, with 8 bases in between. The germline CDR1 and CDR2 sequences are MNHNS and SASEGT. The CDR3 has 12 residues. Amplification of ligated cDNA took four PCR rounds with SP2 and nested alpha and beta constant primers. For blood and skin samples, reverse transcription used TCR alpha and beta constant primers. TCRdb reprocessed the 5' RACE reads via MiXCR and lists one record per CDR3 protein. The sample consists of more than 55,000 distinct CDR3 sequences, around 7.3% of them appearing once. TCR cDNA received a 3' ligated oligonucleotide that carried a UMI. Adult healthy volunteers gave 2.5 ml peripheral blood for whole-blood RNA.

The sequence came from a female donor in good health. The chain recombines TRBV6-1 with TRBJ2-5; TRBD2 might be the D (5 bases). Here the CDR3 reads CASSASPETQYF. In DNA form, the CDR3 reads TGTGCCAGCAGTGCTAGCCCTGAGACCCAGTACTTC.